This TCR beta chain was sequenced in a study of PD-L1 blockade in urothelial cancer. In the study overall: Anywhere from 0 to 3 prior chemotherapy regimens had been received by patients.

Measured with immunoSEQ multiplex PCR; TCRdb has only the in-frame clones, and not every one. The data show 65,000 to 80,000 clones, with roughly 90% seen just once and over 4% held by the top ten. Details on this clone: What it binds is unknown.

General study results and limits: Below-median blood TCR clonality before treatment forecast better survival. By 3 weeks, tumor-associated blood clones had expanded more in durable-benefit patients.

The CDR3 sequence is 15 residues long. Trimming stripped 3 bases from V and 0 bases from J, with 13 bases between. The germline V gene has CDR1 SGHRS and CDR2 YFSETQ. Time point indicated: pretreatment peripheral blood. The clonotype comes from a man aged 65 to 79 with urothelial cancer. The material was PBMCs, obtained around atezolizumab (anti-PD-L1) treatment. This chain links TRBV5-1 with TRBJ2-7; D remains unclear. The CDR3 loop is CASSSPQDNSYEQYF. CDR3 nucleotide sequence: TGCGCCAGCAGCTCACCTCAAGACAACTCCTACGAGCAGTACTTC.